The 12 T cell receptor beta chains presented below share a single source sample, sequenced in a study of cytomegalovirus exposure and HLA in healthy donors. PCR was performed using 60 Vbeta and 13 Jbeta primers. TCRdb's table, derived via immunoSEQ multiplex PCR, lists solely in-frame clones and lacks some. The sample has around 160,000 clones, roughly 85% seen once. Specimen: PBMCs. Source of these receptors: a male donor in good health and CMV-seropositive.

As for this clone: The junction differs from germline at one of its ends, possibly a read error. The chain joins TRBV30 to TRBJ2-4; D unresolved. This CDR3 comprises 13 residues. CDR1 is GTSNPN and CDR2 is SVGIG in the germline V gene (reference sequence). The CDR3 DNA sequence: TGTGCCTGGATGTGGGTTGCCAAAAACAGTCAGTACTTC. Its translation: CAWMWVAKNSQYF.

This clone was counted many times. V is TRBV5-6 and J is TRBJ1-5; D is uncertain. Trimming pared 4 bases from V and 1 base from J, leaving 12 bases between. The CDR3 has 15 residues. Germline CDR1 is SGHDT and CDR2 is YYEEEE. CDR3 sequence reads: CASSPYAGSNQPQHF. The CDR3 DNA follows: TGTGCCAGCAGCCCCTACGCGGGAAGCAATCAGCCCCAGCATTTT.

The chain employs TRBV29-1 and TRBJ1-1; 7 positions agree with TRBD1. The ends lost 8 bases at V and 4 bases at J; junction bases unmatched: 7. CDR1 is SQVTM, CDR2 ANQGSEA, per germline. This CDR3 is built from 12 residues. In nucleotides, the CDR3 is TGCAGCATGAGGGGGCGCGGCACTGAAGCTTTCTTT. Translating it yields CSMRGRGTEAFF.

This rearrangement joins TRBV4-1 to TRBJ2-5, with 7 bases that match TRBD1. With V trimmed by 6 bases and J by 1 base, 8 bases remained unmatched. Germline lookup yields CDR1 MGHRA and CDR2 YSYEKL. This CDR3 is built from 15 residues. CDR3 residues: CASRTSGTAQETQYF. The CDR3 bases are TGCGCCAGCAGGACTTCCGGGACAGCCCAAGAGACCCAGTACTTC.

This sequence joins TRBV30 and TRBJ1-2, with a weak D call TRBD1 (5 bases). Germline V gene sequence: CDR1 GTSNPN, CDR2 SVGIG (reference sequence). CDR3 length: 15 residues. V lost 3 bases and J lost 6, with 20 bases in between. In DNA, the CDR3 is TGTGCCTGGAGGCGCGGGGACCGCCAAGTTAATGGCTACACCTTC. It translates to CAWRRGDRQVNGYTF.

This clone was observed a few times. The CDR3 bases are TGTGCCACAACCGGCGGAGGGGTCAATCAGCCCCAGCATTTT. This encodes CATTGGGVNQPQHF. J is TRBJ1-5 and V is TRBV10-3, with D perhaps TRBD1 (5 bases). There are 14 residues in the CDR3. V was pared by 10 bases and J by 3 bases, with 16 bases between. Germline V gene data show CDR1 as ENHRY and CDR2 as SYGVKD.

The gene calls are TRBV30 and TRBJ2-1, with D possibly TRBD1 on 6 matching bases. CDR1 GTSNPN and CDR2 SVGIG come from the germline V gene (reference sequence). V was pared by 2 bases and J by 5 bases, with 7 bases between. This CDR3 has 12 residues. In nucleotides, the CDR3 is TGTGCCTGGAGTCGACAGGACAATGAGCAGTTCTTC. Encoded protein: CAWSRQDNEQFF.

This chain uses TRBV7-8 with TRBJ2-1; D possibly corresponds to TRBD2 (5 bases). Germline CDR1 is SGHVS and CDR2 is FQNEAQ. CDR3 length equals 17 residues. Trimming shortened V by 5 bases and J by 3 bases, and 20 bases separated the two germline ends. The DNA of the CDR3 is TGTGCCAGCAGCCGCGGAGGAGTAGGATCGAACTACAATGAGCAGTTCTTC. This gives the protein CASSRGGVGSNYNEQFF.

The genes are TRBV4-3 and TRBJ2-6; 8 nucleotides align to TRBD2. Germline V gene data show CDR1 as LGHNA and CDR2 as YSLEER. V was pared by 3 bases and J by 2 bases, with 6 bases of the junction left unmatched. This CDR3 is built from 17 residues. CDR3 sequence reads: CASSHPPGGPGANVLTF. As DNA, the CDR3 is TGCGCCAGCAGCCACCCCCCGGGGGGGCCTGGGGCCAACGTCCTGACTTTC.

The J gene is TRBJ1-1, the V gene TRBV6-1; possibly TRBD1 for D (6 bases). The V gene lost 4 bases and the J gene lost 0 bases, with 12 bases spanning the gap. The CDR3 spans 15 residues. Germline V gives CDR1 MNHNS, CDR2 SASEGT. As DNA, the CDR3 is TGTGCCAGCAGTGGGACGGGGACACTGAACACTGAAGCTTTCTTT. Translated, it gives CASSGTGTLNTEAFF.

This clone appeared once. This rearrangement joins TRBV20-1 to TRBJ1-3, with no clear D. CDR3 length: 11 residues. From germline, CDR1 is DFQATT and CDR2 SNEGSKA (reference sequence). CDR3 amino acids: CSCPLGNTIYF. DNA for the CDR3: TGCAGCTGTCCACTAGGAAACACCATATATTTT.

The rearrangement uses TRBV15 and TRBJ1-2; D possibly corresponds to TRBD1 (5 bases). Trimming took off 3 bases at V and 6 bases at J, with 20 bases between the two ends. The germline CDR1 and CDR2 sequences are LNHNV and YYDKDF (reference sequence). CDR3 length: 16 residues. The CDR3 is CATSSALGQAKHGYTF. The CDR3 coding sequence is TGTGCCACCAGCAGCGCCCTCGGACAAGCAAAACATGGCTACACCTTC.